Presented here are 28 T cell receptor beta chains from one specimen sequenced in a study of cytomegalovirus exposure and HLA in healthy donors. TCRdb's copy holds only in-frame clones and misses some; the assay was immunoSEQ multiplex PCR. The top ten clones hold around 3.1% of a sample with a few hundred thousand clones, about 90% of them seen once. Sequencing input: PBMCs. Receptors originate from a woman aged 25 to 39 in good health and CMV-seronegative.

J is TRBJ1-5 and V is TRBV23-1; D gene uncertain. TRBV23-1 is filed as an ORF, its function uncertain. The V end was cut by 2 bases, the J end by 6 bases, with 20 bases between. The CDR3 has 17 amino acids. The CDR3 here is CASSQPTTVGVGQPQHF. In nucleotides, the CDR3 is TGCGCCAGCAGTCAACCAACGACGGTGGGAGTGGGTCAGCCCCAGCATTTT.

The chain combines TRBV29-1 with TRBJ2-2; D may correspond to TRBD1 or TRBD2 (6 bases each). The V and J ends lost 3 bases and 0 bases respectively, with 8 bases between them. Germline V gives CDR1 SQVTM, CDR2 ANQGSEA. The CDR3 consists of 14 residues. Here the CDR3 DNA reads TGCAGCGTTGAGGAGGGGGCGAACACCGGGGAGCTGTTTTTT. It translates to CSVEEGANTGELFF.

In its sample, this clone was seen a few times. The chain uses TRBV27 and TRBJ2-3; D gene unclear. The germline V and J ends were trimmed by 8 bases and 10 bases, with 16 bases remaining between them. This CDR3 is 12 amino acids long. Germline values: CDR1 MNHEY, CDR2 SMNVEV (reference sequence). The CDR3 loop is CASYGPSSAQYF. CDR3 bases: TGTGCCAGCTACGGACCTAGTTCAGCGCAGTATTTT.

The chain has TRBV5-6 and TRBJ1-2; 8 nucleotides match TRBD1. Per germline, CDR1 SGHDT and CDR2 YYEEEE. CDR3 length equals 13 residues. J was trimmed by 3 bases and V by 6 bases; bases with no gene match: 4. CDR3 in DNA: TGTGCCAGCACCGCGGACAGGGACTATGGCTACACCTTC. Translated: CASTADRDYGYTF.

The chain joins TRBV30 to TRBJ2-3; the D gene is possibly TRBD2 (6 bases). From germline, CDR1 is GTSNPN and CDR2 SVGIG (reference sequence). CDR3 length: 15 residues. Trimming pared 0 bases from V and 2 bases from J, leaving 12 bases between. The CDR3 DNA follows: TGTGCCTGGAGTGTACGGCGGGGTTTCACAGATACGCAGTATTTT. It encodes CAWSVRRGFTDTQYF.

The chain carries TRBV7-9 and TRBJ2-2; maybe TRBD2 (5 bases). The V end was cut by 2 bases, the J end by 3 bases, with 10 bases between. The germline V gene has CDR1 SEHNR and CDR2 FQNEAQ (reference sequence). This CDR3 spans 15 amino acids. The CDR3 is CASSLKGAHTGELFF. DNA of the CDR3: TGTGCCAGCAGCTTAAAGGGAGCCCACACCGGGGAGCTGTTTTTT.

The rearrangement uses TRBV19 and TRBJ2-2; D not resolved. From germline, CDR1 is LNHDA and CDR2 SQIVND (reference sequence). The CDR3 is made up of 15 amino acids. The V end lost 3 bases, the J end lost 1 base, and 9 bases lay between the germline ends. CDR3: CASSMGYGNTGELFF. CDR3 nucleotides: TGTGCCAGTAGTATGGGCTACGGGAACACCGGGGAGCTGTTTTTT. The full variable domain, with the rest looked up from reference TRBV19 and TRBJ2-2, is DGGITQSPKYLFRKEGQNVTLSCEQNLNHDAMYWYRQDPGQGLRLIYYSQIVNDFQKGDIAEGYSVSREKKESFPLTVTSAQKNPTAFYLCASSMGYGNTGELFFGEGSRLTVL.

J is TRBJ2-3 and V is TRBV6-5, with D possibly called TRBD1 or TRBD2 (5 bases each). V was clipped by 4 bases and J by 0 bases, with 14 bases between them. CDR1 is MNHEY, CDR2 SVGAGI, per germline. The CDR3 runs 16 residues. Here the CDR3 DNA reads TGTGCCAGCAGTTGGGGCGGGCTCCTTAGCACAGATACGCAGTATTTT. This translates into CASSWGGLLSTDTQYF.

This chain connects TRBV11-2 to TRBJ2-1; 12 bases match TRBD1. The junction had 4 bases not matched to a gene; V was cut back by 3 bases and J by 7 bases. The CDR3 totals 15 residues. CDR1 and CDR2 (germline): SGHAT, FQNNGV. The CDR3 sequence is CASSLGQGALNEQFF. CDR3 coding DNA: TGTGCCAGCAGCTTGGGACAGGGGGCGCTTAATGAGCAGTTCTTC.

The V and J genes are TRBV5-8 and TRBJ2-7, with 11 bases aligning to TRBD2. Germline V gene lookup returns CDR1 SGHTS and CDR2 YDEGEE. The J segment lost 4 bases and the V segment lost 4 bases, leaving 7 bases of the junction unmatched. This CDR3 contains 15 residues. The CDR3 region is CASSPLGLAGYEQYF. The CDR3 nucleotides are TGTGCCAGCAGCCCCCTCGGACTAGCGGGTTACGAGCAGTACTTC. Supplemented by reference TRBV5-8 and TRBJ2-7, the full variable domain reads EAGVTQSPTHLIKTRGQQATLRCSPISGHTSVYWYQQALGLGLQFLLWYDEGEERNRGNFPPRFSGRQFPNYSSELNVNALELEDSALYLCASSPLGLAGYEQYFGPGTRLTVT.

This clone was seen more than once but under ten times. This chain uses TRBV28 with TRBJ2-7; D is uncertain. Trimming left V 6 bases short and J 1 base short, with 7 bases between. CDR1 and CDR2 from the germline V gene are MDHEN and SYDVKM. This CDR3 region has 12 residues. The CDR3 nucleotides read TGTGCCAGCAGCCACCTATCCTACGAGCAGTACTTC. Its translation: CASSHLSYEQYF.

The V gene is TRBV19, the J gene TRBJ2-3; D tentatively fits TRBD1 or TRBD2 (6 bases each). Germline V CDR1 and CDR2: LNHDA, SQIVND (reference sequence). CDR3 length equals 16 residues. Trimming cost V 1 base and J 2 bases, with 13 bases left between them. Here the CDR3 DNA reads TGTGCCAGTAGTATAGGGGAGGACAGAAACACAGATACGCAGTATTTT. It translates to CASSIGEDRNTDTQYF.

The V and J genes are TRBV28 and TRBJ2-3; D is possibly TRBD1 (5 bases). V was clipped by 6 bases and J by 5 bases, with 18 bases between them. The V gene's germline CDR1 is MDHEN and CDR2 SYDVKM. The CDR3 runs 15 residues. CDR3 sequence reads: CASSLTGVRQDTQYF. CDR3 DNA sequence: TGTGCCAGCAGCCTCACAGGAGTCCGACAAGATACGCAGTATTTT.

This clone was recorded only once. The chain uses TRBV15 and TRBJ1-3; no reliable D call. The CDR3 has 15 amino acids. Trimming removed 5 bases at V and 2 bases at J, with 13 bases between. Germline V CDR1 and CDR2: LNHNV, YYDKDF (reference sequence). The CDR3 sequence is CATSREQNPGNTIYF. As DNA, the CDR3 is TGTGCCACCAGCCGTGAACAGAACCCTGGAAACACCATATATTTT.

This chain joins TRBV6-6 and TRBJ2-4; no clear D gene. There are 15 residues in the CDR3. The germline V and J ends were trimmed by 5 bases and 2 bases, with 13 bases remaining between them. From germline, CDR1 is MNHNY and CDR2 SVGAGI (reference sequence). The CDR3 spells CASSTRRRTKNIQYF. CDR3 DNA sequence: TGTGCCAGCAGTACCCGCCGTAGAACCAAAAACATTCAGTACTTC.

This clone showed up just a few times. The rearrangement links TRBV19 to TRBJ1-2; no definite D call. The CDR3 has 13 amino acids. V was clipped by 9 bases and J by 3 bases, with 14 bases between them. Germline CDR1 LNHDA, CDR2 SQIVND (reference sequence). The CDR3 region is CASQSLEDYGYTF. For the CDR3, the DNA is TGTGCCAGCCAGTCTCTTGAGGACTATGGCTACACCTTC.

The chain carries TRBV7-6 and TRBJ2-3; 8 nucleotides align to TRBD2. V trimming: 4 bases; J trimming: 0 bases; junction bases outside the gene matches: 6. The CDR3 contains 16 residues. CDR1 and CDR2 from the germline V gene are SGHVS and FNYEAQ. The CDR3 nucleotides read TGTGCCAGCAGCTCCTATAGCGGGACGAGCACAGATACGCAGTATTTT. It encodes CASSSYSGTSTDTQYF.

This clone was observed a single time. The chain links TRBV6-1 to TRBJ2-7; D is unclear. CDR1 and CDR2 (germline): MNHNS, SASEGT. The CDR3 contains 13 residues. V dropped 5 bases and J dropped 0 bases, with 8 bases sitting between them. CDR3 region: CASSHGSSYEQYF. The CDR3 DNA sequence: TGTGCCAGCAGTCATGGCAGCTCCTACGAGCAGTACTTC.

The chain joins TRBV9 to TRBJ2-3; 9 bases match TRBD2. Germline values: CDR1 SGDLS, CDR2 YYNGEE. The V gene end was trimmed by 7 bases and the J gene end by 4 bases; junction bases not matched to a gene: 10. This CDR3 region has 15 residues. The CDR3 reads CASAPSGKAPDTQYF. The CDR3 DNA is TGTGCCAGCGCTCCTAGCGGGAAAGCCCCAGATACGCAGTATTTT.

The rearrangement links TRBV13 to TRBJ2-1; D ambiguous. Germline CDR1 reads PRHDT; CDR2 reads FYEKMQ (reference sequence). CDR3 length: 14 amino acids. Trimming took off 6 bases at V and 3 bases at J, with 12 bases between the two ends. The CDR3 DNA reads as TGTGCCAGCAGGCCCTCTTCCGACTACAATGAGCAGTTCTTC. Its translation: CASRPSSDYNEQFF.

The rearrangement joins TRBV5-4 to TRBJ2-7; D unclear. Germline CDR1 reads SGHNT; CDR2 reads YYREEE (reference sequence). The V end lost 3 bases, the J end lost 6 bases, and 7 bases lay between the germline ends. This CDR3 has 11 amino acids. As DNA, the CDR3 is TGTGCCAGCAGCTCCCTCACCGAGCAGTACTTC. This codes for CASSSLTEQYF.

This sequence joins TRBV6-1 and TRBJ1-5; 7 bases line up with TRBD1. J gave up 6 bases and V 3 bases, and 5 bases lay outside the gene matches. Germline V gene data show CDR1 as MNHNS and CDR2 as SASEGT. CDR3 length: 14 residues. The CDR3 DNA is TGTGCCAGCAGTGAGCCGACAGGGAGTCAGCCCCAGCATTTT. It is translated as CASSEPTGSQPQHF.

This clone was detected only once. The chain joins TRBV15 to TRBJ1-1; TRBD1 is a possible D gene (5 bases). Germline V CDR1 and CDR2: LNHNV, YYDKDF (reference sequence). The CDR3 spans 16 residues. V lost 0 bases, J lost 4 bases, and 15 bases lay in between. The DNA of the CDR3 is TGTGCCACCAGCAGAGACCAGGGCCGTGGAGGCACTGAAGCTTTCTTT. Its translation: CATSRDQGRGGTEAFF.

This clone was picked up one time. The DNA for the CDR3 is TGCAGCGTTGGAGAGGGGATAGTCGGGGGGCCCCAGCATTTT. It specifies CSVGEGIVGGPQHF. The chain uses TRBV29-1 and TRBJ1-5, with a possible D match to TRBD1 (5 bases). Germline CDR1 is SQVTM and CDR2 is ANQGSEA. The CDR3 runs to 14 residues. Trimming stripped 4 bases from V and 9 bases from J, with 19 bases between.

V usage is TRBV19 and J usage is TRBJ2-7; tentatively, D is TRBD1 or TRBD2 (5 bases each). CDR3 length equals 15 residues. The ends were cut back, 4 bases at V and 0 bases at J, with 13 bases in the middle. CDR1 is LNHDA and CDR2 is SQIVND in the germline V gene (reference sequence). CDR3 protein: CASSTRDAHSYEQYF. In DNA form, the CDR3 reads TGTGCCAGTAGTACCCGGGACGCCCACTCCTACGAGCAGTACTTC.

The V gene is TRBV15, the J gene TRBJ2-7, with a weak D call TRBD1 (7 bases). CDR1 is LNHNV and CDR2 is YYDKDF in the germline V gene (reference sequence). This CDR3 spans 15 amino acids. V gave up 8 bases and J gave up 3 bases, with 20 bases separating them. The CDR3 nucleotides are TGTGCCACCCAAATGAACAGGGGACTCGGCTACGAGCAGTACTTC. It specifies CATQMNRGLGYEQYF. The variable domain in full, with the rest retrieved from reference TRBV15 and TRBJ2-7, is DAMVIQNPRYQVTQFGKPVTLSCSQTLNHNVMYWYQQKSSQAPKLLFHYYDKDFNNEADTPDNFQSRRPNTSFCFLDIRSPGLGDTAMYLCATQMNRGLGYEQYFGPGTRLTVT.

V usage is TRBV27 and J usage is TRBJ2-7; D tentatively reads TRBD1 or TRBD2 (5 bases each). The CDR3 runs to 14 residues. The germline gives CDR1 MNHEY, CDR2 SMNVEV (reference sequence). Trimming left V 0 bases short and J 5 bases short, with 11 bases between. The CDR3 reads CASSLSQGADEQYF. CDR3 coding DNA: TGTGCCAGCAGTTTATCCCAGGGAGCGGACGAGCAGTACTTC.

The rearrangement joins TRBV28 to TRBJ1-1; D is unresolved. V dropped 1 base and J dropped 0 bases, with 3 bases sitting between them. The germline gives CDR1 MDHEN, CDR2 SYDVKM. The CDR3 is 13 amino acids. CDR3 loop: CASSLLVNTEAFF. As DNA, the CDR3 is TGTGCCAGCAGTTTATTAGTGAACACTGAAGCTTTCTTT.